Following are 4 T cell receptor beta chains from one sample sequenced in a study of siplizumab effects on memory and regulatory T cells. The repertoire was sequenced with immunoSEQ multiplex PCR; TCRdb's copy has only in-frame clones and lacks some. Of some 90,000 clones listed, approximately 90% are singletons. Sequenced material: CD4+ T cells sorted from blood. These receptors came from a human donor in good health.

The CDR3, as DNA: TGTGCCAGTAGTATAGAAGGTAGCGGTGGAGATACGCAGTATTTT. Amino acids: CASSIEGSGGDTQYF. The J gene is TRBJ2-3, the V gene TRBV19; maybe TRBD2 (6 bases). This CDR3 comprises 15 residues. The germline gives CDR1 LNHDA, CDR2 SQIVND (reference sequence). V lost 0 bases and J lost 5, with 12 bases in between. The full variable domain, with the rest looked up from reference TRBV19 and TRBJ2-3, is DGGITQSPKYLFRKEGQNVTLSCEQNLNHDAMYWYRQDPGQGLRLIYYSQIVNDFQKGDIAEGYSVSREKKESFPLTVTSAQKNPTAFYLCASSIEGSGGDTQYFGPGTRLTVL.

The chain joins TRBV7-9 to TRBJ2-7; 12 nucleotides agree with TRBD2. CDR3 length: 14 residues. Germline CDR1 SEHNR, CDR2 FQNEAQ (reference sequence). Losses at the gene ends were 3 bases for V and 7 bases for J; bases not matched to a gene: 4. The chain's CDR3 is CASSLSLAGGEQYF. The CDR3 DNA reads TGTGCCAGCAGCTTGAGCCTAGCGGGAGGGGAGCAGTACTTC. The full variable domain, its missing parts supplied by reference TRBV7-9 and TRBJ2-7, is DTGVSQNPRHKITKRGQNVTFRCDPISEHNRLYWYRQTLGQGPEFLTYFQNEAQLEKSRLLSDRFSAERPKGSFSTLEIQRTEQGDSAMYLCASSLSLAGGEQYFGPGTRLTVT.

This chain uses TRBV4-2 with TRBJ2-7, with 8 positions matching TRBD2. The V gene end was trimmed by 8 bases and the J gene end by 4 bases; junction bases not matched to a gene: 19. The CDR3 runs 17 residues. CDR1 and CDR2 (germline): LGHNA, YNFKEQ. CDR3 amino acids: CASAKALTSEDYYEQYF. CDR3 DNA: TGTGCCAGCGCCAAAGCCCTGACTAGCGAGGACTATTACGAGCAGTACTTC.

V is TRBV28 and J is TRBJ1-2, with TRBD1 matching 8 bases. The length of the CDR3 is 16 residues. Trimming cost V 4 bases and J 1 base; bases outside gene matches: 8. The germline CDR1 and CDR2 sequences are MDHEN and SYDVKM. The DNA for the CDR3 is TGTGCCAGCAGTTCAACCGGGACAGGACTTAACTATGGCTACACCTTC. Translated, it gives CASSSTGTGLNYGYTF.